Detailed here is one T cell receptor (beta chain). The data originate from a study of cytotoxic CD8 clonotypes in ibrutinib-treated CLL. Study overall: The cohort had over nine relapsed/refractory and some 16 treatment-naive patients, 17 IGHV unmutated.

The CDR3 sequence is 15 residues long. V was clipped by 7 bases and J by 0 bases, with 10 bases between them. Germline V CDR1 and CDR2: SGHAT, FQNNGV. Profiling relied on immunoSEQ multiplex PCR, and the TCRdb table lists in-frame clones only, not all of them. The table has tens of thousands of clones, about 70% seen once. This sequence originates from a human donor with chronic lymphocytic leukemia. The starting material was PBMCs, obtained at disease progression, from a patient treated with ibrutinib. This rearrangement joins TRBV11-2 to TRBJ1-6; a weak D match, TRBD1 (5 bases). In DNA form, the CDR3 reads TGTGCCAGCAACCCGGGGGGCTCCTATAATTCACCCCTCCACTTT. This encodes CASNPGGSYNSPLHF.